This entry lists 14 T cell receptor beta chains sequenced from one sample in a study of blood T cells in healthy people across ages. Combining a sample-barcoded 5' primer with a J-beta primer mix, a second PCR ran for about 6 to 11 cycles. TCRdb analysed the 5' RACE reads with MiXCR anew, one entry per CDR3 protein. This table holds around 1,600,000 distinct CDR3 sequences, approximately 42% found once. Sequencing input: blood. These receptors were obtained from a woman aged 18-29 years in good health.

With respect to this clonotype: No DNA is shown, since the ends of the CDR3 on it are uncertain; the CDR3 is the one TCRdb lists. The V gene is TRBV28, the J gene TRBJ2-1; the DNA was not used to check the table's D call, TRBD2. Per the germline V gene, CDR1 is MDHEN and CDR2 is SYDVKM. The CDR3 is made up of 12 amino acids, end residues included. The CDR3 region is CASSFAGGSSFF.

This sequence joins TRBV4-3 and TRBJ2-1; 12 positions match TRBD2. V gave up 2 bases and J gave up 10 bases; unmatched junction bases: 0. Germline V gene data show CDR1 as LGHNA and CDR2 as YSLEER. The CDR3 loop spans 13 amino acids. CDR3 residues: CASSQLAGGEQFF. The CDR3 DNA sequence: TGCGCCAGCAGCCAACTAGCGGGGGGGGAGCAGTTCTTC.

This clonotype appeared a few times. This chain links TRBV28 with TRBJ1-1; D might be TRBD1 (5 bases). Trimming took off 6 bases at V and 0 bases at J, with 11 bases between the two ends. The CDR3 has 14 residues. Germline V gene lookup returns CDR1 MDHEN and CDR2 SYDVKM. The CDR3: CASRPQAMNTEAFF. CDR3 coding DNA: TGTGCCAGCAGGCCACAGGCGATGAACACTGAAGCTTTCTTT.

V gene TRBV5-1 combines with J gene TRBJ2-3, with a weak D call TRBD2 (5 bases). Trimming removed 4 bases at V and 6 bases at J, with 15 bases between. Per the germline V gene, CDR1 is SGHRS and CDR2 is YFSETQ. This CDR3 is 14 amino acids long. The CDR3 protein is CASSLSSTGDTQYF. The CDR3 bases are TGCGCCAGCAGCCTCTCGTCGACGGGGGATACGCAGTATTTT.

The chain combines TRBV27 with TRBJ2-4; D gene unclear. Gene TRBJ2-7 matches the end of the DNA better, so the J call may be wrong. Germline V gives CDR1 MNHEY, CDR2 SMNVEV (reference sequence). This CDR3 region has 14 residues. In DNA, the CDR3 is TGTGCCAGCAGTTTGGCCTGGACCCCCTACGAGCAGTACTTC. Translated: CASSLAWTPYEQYF.

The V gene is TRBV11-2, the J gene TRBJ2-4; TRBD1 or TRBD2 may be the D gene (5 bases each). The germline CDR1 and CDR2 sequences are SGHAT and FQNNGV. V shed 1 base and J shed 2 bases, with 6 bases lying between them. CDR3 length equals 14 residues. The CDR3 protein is CASSLGGSKNIQYF. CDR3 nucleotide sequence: TGTGCCAGCAGCTTAGGGGGGTCCAAAAACATTCAGTACTTC.

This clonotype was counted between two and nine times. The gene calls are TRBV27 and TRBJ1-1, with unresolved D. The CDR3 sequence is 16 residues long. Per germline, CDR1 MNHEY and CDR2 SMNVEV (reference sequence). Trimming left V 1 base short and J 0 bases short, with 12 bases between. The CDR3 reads CASSLWRGIMNTEAFF. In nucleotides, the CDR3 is TGTGCCAGCAGTTTATGGCGAGGGATTATGAACACTGAAGCTTTCTTT.

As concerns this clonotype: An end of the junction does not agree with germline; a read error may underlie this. CDR3 bases: TGTGCCAACAGCCCCCCGACGGGAGGCGATGAAAAACTGTTTTTT. Its translation is CANSPPTGGDEKLFF. This sequence joins TRBV7-9 and TRBJ1-4; D ambiguous. Per the germline V gene, CDR1 is SEHNR and CDR2 is FQNEAQ (reference sequence). This CDR3 is built from 15 residues.

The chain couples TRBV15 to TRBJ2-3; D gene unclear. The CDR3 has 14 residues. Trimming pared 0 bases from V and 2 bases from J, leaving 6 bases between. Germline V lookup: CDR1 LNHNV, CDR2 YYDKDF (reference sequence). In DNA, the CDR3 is TGTGCCACCAGCAGAGATCCCTTCACAGATACGCAGTATTTT. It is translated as CATSRDPFTDTQYF. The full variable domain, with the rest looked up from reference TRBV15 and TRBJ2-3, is DAMVIQNPRYQVTQFGKPVTLSCSQTLNHNVMYWYQQKSSQAPKLLFHYYDKDFNNEADTPDNFQSRRPNTSFCFLDIRSPGLGDTAMYLCATSRDPFTDTQYFGPGTRLTVL.

The DNA of the CDR3 is TGTGCCAGCAGCCAAATAGCGGGGCACATAGCAGATACGCAGTATTTT. The encoded protein is CASSQIAGHIADTQYF. The rearrangement uses TRBV3-1 and TRBJ2-3, with 8 bases fitting TRBD2. The CDR3 loop spans 16 amino acids. In germline, CDR1 is LGHDT, CDR2 YNNKEL (reference sequence). J lost 4 bases, V lost 2 bases, and 8 bases had no gene match.

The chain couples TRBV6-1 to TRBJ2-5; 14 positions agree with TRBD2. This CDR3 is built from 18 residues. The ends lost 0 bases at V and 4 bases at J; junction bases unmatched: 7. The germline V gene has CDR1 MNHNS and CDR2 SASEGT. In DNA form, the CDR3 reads TGTGCCAGCAGTGAAGCGCTTGCGGGACTAGCGGGAGTAGAGACCCAGTACTTC. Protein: CASSEALAGLAGVETQYF.

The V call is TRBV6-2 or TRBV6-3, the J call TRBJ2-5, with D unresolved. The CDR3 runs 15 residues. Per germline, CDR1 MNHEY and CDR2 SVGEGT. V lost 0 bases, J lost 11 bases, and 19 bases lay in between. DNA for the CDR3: TGTGCCAGCAGTTACTCGATACAGTCCTACAGTGAGCAGTACTTC. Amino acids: CASSYSIQSYSEQYF.

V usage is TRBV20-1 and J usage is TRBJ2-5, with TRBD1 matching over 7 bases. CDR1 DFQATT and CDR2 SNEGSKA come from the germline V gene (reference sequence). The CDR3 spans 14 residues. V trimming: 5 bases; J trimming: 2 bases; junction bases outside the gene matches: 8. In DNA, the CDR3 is TGCAGTGCTCAAGGACAGGATATTCAAGAGACCCAGTACTTC. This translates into CSAQGQDIQETQYF.

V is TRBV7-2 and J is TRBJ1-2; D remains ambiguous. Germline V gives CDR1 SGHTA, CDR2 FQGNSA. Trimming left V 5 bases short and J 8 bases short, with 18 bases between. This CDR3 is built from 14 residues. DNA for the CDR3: TGTGCCAGCAGCCAAAGCAAGGGATCGGAAGGCTACACCTTC. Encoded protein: CASSQSKGSEGYTF.